Included here is one T cell receptor (beta chain) sequence, with context. Its antigen is currently unknown. CDR1 is MGHRA, CDR2 YSYEKL, per germline. With 0 bases clipped from V and 5 bases from J, the junction kept 11 bases outside the gene matches. This CDR3 has 17 amino acids. These data originate in a study of OX40 agonist ivuxolimab in advanced cancers. Across the whole study: Prior therapy, whether anti-PD-1, anti-PD-L1 or anti-CTLA-4, was allowed, and roughly 40% had some.

Sequencing used immunoSEQ multiplex PCR; TCRdb keeps in-frame clones, though not all of them. Here the sample spans about 71,000 clones, around nine tenths being singletons. General study points: No determination was made of the antigen specificity of the expanded peripheral T cells. Compared with CD4+, CD8+ T cells on average had more expanded clones.

Sequences were derived from CD4+ or CD8+ T cells sorted from blood, sampled in a trial of the OX40 agonist ivuxolimab. The clonotype was recovered from an adult with an advanced solid tumor such as melanoma, head and neck, liver or kidney cancer. The rearrangement joins TRBV4-1 to TRBJ2-5, with 8 positions matching TRBD1. The CDR3 bases are TGCGCCAGCAGCCAAGATCCGACAGGGGCCATGAGGGAGACCCAGTACTTC. It encodes CASSQDPTGAMRETQYF.